The source of this T cell receptor (beta chain) is a study of technical replicates of blood from several donors. Sequencing used immunoSEQ multiplex PCR; TCRdb keeps in-frame clones, though not all of them. The data hold over 65,000 clones, with approximately 96% observed a single time. Germline V gene data show CDR1 as SGHAT and CDR2 as FQNNGV. The J segment lost 10 bases and the V segment lost 6 bases, leaving 10 bases of the junction unmatched. This CDR3 has 15 amino acids. This clonotype originated in a human donor in good health. Material: T cells isolated from PBMCs. The chain has TRBV11-2 and TRBJ2-1; 12 bases fit TRBD2. The CDR3 here is CASRPTSGGLREQFF. CDR3 sequence (DNA): TGTGCCAGCAGACCTACTAGCGGGGGGTTGAGAGAGCAGTTCTTC. Complete variable domain (other parts from reference TRBV11-2 and TRBJ2-1): EAGVAQSPRYKIIEKRQSVAFWCNPISGHATLYWYQQILGQGPKLLIQFQNNGVVDDSQLPKDRFSAERLKGVDSTLKIQPAKLEDSAVYLCASRPTSGGLREQFFGPGTRLTVL.